Following are 2 T cell receptor beta chains from one sample sequenced in a study of cytomegalovirus exposure and HLA in healthy donors. The PCR contained 60 Vbeta and 13 Jbeta primers. The protocol was immunoSEQ multiplex PCR, while the TCRdb copy is restricted to in-frame clones and leaves out a portion. The sample records approximately 100,000 clones, 76% being singletons. Sequenced: PBMCs. The receptors shown here come from a man between 40 and 49 years old in good health and CMV-seronegative.

This clone was detected a few times. This chain joins TRBV7-6 and TRBJ1-1; weak D call: TRBD1 (6 bases). Germline V CDR1 and CDR2: SGHVS, FNYEAQ. The CDR3 has 16 residues. The germline V and J ends were trimmed by 2 bases and 0 bases, with 13 bases remaining between them. CDR3 DNA: TGTGCCAGCAGCTTATTCGCAGGGGAGATGAACACTGAAGCTTTCTTT. This codes for CASSLFAGEMNTEAFF.

CDR3 loop: CASSIPGGFGSGNTIYF. The CDR3 DNA follows: TGTGCCAGTAGTATCCCGGGGGGATTCGGGTCTGGAAACACCATATATTTT. The chain combines TRBV19 with TRBJ1-3; TRBD1 might be the D (5 bases). CDR3 size: 17 residues. Per the germline V gene, CDR1 is LNHDA and CDR2 is SQIVND (reference sequence). V gave up 3 bases and J gave up 1 base, with 16 bases separating them.